The sequence of this T cell receptor beta chain was determined in a study of T-cell memory formation after mild COVID-19. The wider study: The study found TCR clusters largely donor specific.

Each CDR3 protein is one row after TCRdb ran MiXCR on the 5' RACE reads. The data contain under 300,000 distinct CDR3 sequences, less than 9.5% of them singletons. In this sample, this clonotype turned up a few times. CDR1 is LGHNA, CDR2 YNFKEQ, per germline. The CDR3 length is 18 residues. V was clipped by 0 bases and J by 1 base; unmatched bases: 6. Source material: PBMCs or a T cell subset sorted from them (not recorded which). The source of this sequence is a man younger than 30 who had mild COVID-19 (a few samples of this study predate the infection). Cell type and time point are not known. The chain has TRBV4-2 and TRBJ2-2; TRBD2 matches 9 bases. The CDR3 nucleotides are TGTGCCAGCAGCCAAGAAGTTAGCGGGGGCCTGAACACCGGGGAGCTGTTTTTT. Its translation: CASSQEVSGGLNTGELFF.